The next 13 T cell receptor beta chains were all read from a single sample in a study of monozygotic twins with inflammatory bowel disease. From the 5' RACE reads, TCRdb lists one entry per CDR3 protein and no DNA. Here the sample table reports fewer than 350,000 distinct CDR3 sequences. Sequencing was carried out using blood. The receptors come from a human donor with ulcerative colitis or Crohn's disease, or a healthy co-twin of an affected twin (not recorded which).

This sequence joins TRBV18 and TRBJ1-5; TCRdb indicates TRBD1, and absent DNA this call remains unverified. Germline V gene data show CDR1 as KGHSH and CDR2 as LQKENI. This CDR3 has 14 amino acids. The CDR3 sequence: CASSPGQGRQPQHF. Filled out from reference TRBV18 and TRBJ1-5, the complete variable domain reads NAGVMQNPRHLVRRRGQEARLRCSPMKGHSHVYWYRQLPEEGLKFMVYLQKENIIDESGMPKERFSAEFPKEGPSILRIQQVVRGDSAAYFCASSPGQGRQPQHFGDGTRLSIL.

The chain uses TRBV7-2 and TRBJ2-7; there is no DNA to check the TCRdb D call of TRBD1. The germline V gene encodes CDR1 SGHTA and CDR2 FQGNSA. CDR3 length: 13 amino acids. The CDR3 here is CASSSEQGYEQYF. Full variable domain (missing parts from reference TRBV7-2 and TRBJ2-7): GAGVSQSPSNKVTEKGKDVELRCDPISGHTALYWYRQSLGQGLEFLIYFQGNSAPDKSGLPSDRFSAERTGGSVSTLTIQRTQQEDSAVYLCASSSEQGYEQYFGPGTRLTVT.

This rearrangement joins TRBV5-1 to TRBJ2-1; the D gene TCRdb calls, TRBD1, cannot be checked with no DNA. CDR3 length: 14 amino acids. Germline V gene lookup returns CDR1 SGHRS and CDR2 YFSETQ. The CDR3 spells CASSLGGAVNEQFF.

The chain couples TRBV25-1 to TRBJ2-1; the D gene TCRdb calls, TRBD1, cannot be checked with no DNA. Per germline, CDR1 MGHDK and CDR2 SYGVNS. The CDR3 covers 15 residues. The CDR3 protein is CASSDRRDRGNEQFF.

The gene calls are TRBV30 and TRBJ2-7; TCRdb proposes TRBD1, but this gene call is untestable without DNA. Germline V CDR1 and CDR2: GTSNPN, SVGIG (reference sequence). This CDR3 is 14 amino acids long. CDR3: CAWSSEWGGDEQYF.

The chain employs TRBV4-3 and TRBJ1-1. CDR3 size: 15 residues. Germline V lookup: CDR1 LGHNA, CDR2 YSLEER. The CDR3 here is CASSLLGGGNTEAFF.

V usage is TRBV12-3 or TRBV12-4 and J usage is TRBJ1-1. The CDR3 consists of 14 residues. The CDR3 protein is CASSFGIMYTEAFF.

The chain employs TRBV27 and TRBJ2-6; TCRdb calls TRBD1, which cannot be checked without DNA. The CDR3 spans 18 residues. Germline assignment: CDR1 MNHEY and CDR2 SMNVEV (reference sequence). The CDR3 is CASSLLGQGAPGANVLTF.

The genes are TRBV5-1 and TRBJ2-2; TCRdb picks TRBD2, but there is no DNA to check that call. Germline CDR1 and CDR2: SGHRS and YFSETQ. CDR3 size: 19 residues. The CDR3: CARPELAGEWGRVTGELFF.

V gene TRBV15 combines with J gene TRBJ1-2; with no DNA, the TCRdb D assignment of TRBD1 cannot be verified. CDR1 and CDR2 (germline): LNHNV, YYDKDF (reference sequence). The CDR3 consists of 15 residues. Here the CDR3 reads CATSRDLGQGFGYTF. Drawing the rest from reference TRBV15 and TRBJ1-2, the complete variable domain is DAMVIQNPRYQVTQFGKPVTLSCSQTLNHNVMYWYQQKSSQAPKLLFHYYDKDFNNEADTPDNFQSRRPNTSFCFLDIRSPGLGDTAMYLCATSRDLGQGFGYTFGSGTRLTVV.

The J gene is TRBJ2-2, the V gene TRBV19; checking the TCRdb D call of TRBD1 is not possible without DNA. The germline V gene encodes CDR1 LNHDA and CDR2 SQIVND (reference sequence). The CDR3 is 13 residues long. This chain's CDR3 is CASSMSGSGELFF.

This chain connects TRBV12-3 or TRBV12-4 to TRBJ1-2; the D call from TCRdb, TRBD1, cannot be confirmed without DNA. The CDR3 is made up of 15 amino acids. The CDR3 sequence is CASRNTGTGDYGYTF.

The V and J genes are TRBV25-1 and TRBJ2-5; there is no DNA to check the TCRdb D call of TRBD1. This CDR3 region has 14 residues. Looked up from germline, CDR1 is MGHDK and CDR2 is SYGVNS. CDR3 sequence: CASSEGDRKETQYF.